The clone carrying this T cell receptor beta chain was seen just once. Germline and junction disagree at one end, which may indicate a read error. The length of the CDR3 is 14 residues. Per the germline V gene, CDR1 is SSHAT and CDR2 is FNYEAQ (reference sequence). The data stem from a study of T cell responses to AZD1222 COVID-19 vaccine. The assay was immunoSEQ multiplex PCR, and TCRdb's table has in-frame clones only and misses some. The sample has about 54,000 clones, roughly 90% seen once; the top ten hold more than 14%. Sequencing was performed on peripheral blood, taken 28 days after the second AZD1222 dose. The chain couples TRBV7-7 to TRBJ2-5; D gene ambiguous. The clonotype was recovered from an adult who received the AZD1222 COVID-19 vaccine. CDR3 bases: TGTGCTAGCAGCTCTGAGCCCCAGGCAGAGACCCAGTACTTC. Protein product: CASSSEPQAETQYF. Variable domain in full (rest from reference TRBV7-7 and TRBJ2-5): GAGVSQSPRYKVTKRGQDVTLRCDPISSHATLYWYQQALGQGPEFLTYFNYEAQPDKSGLPSDRFSAERPEGSISTLTIQRTEQRDSAMYRCASSSEPQAETQYFGPGTRLLVL.